This TCR beta chain was retrieved from a study of T cell responses to AZD1222 COVID-19 vaccine. Study background: Second-dose groups at about 4 or about 12 weeks were pooled. Study-level results: Regions 160-218 and 743-854 dominated among vaccine-associated CD4 TCRs spanning spike. Repertoires were obtained only post-peak T cell response.

There are 15 residues in the CDR3. Germline V CDR1 and CDR2: MNHNY, SVGAGI (reference sequence). Trimming shortened V by 4 bases and J by 5 bases, and 18 bases separated the two germline ends. The protocol was immunoSEQ multiplex PCR, while the TCRdb copy is restricted to in-frame clones and leaves out a portion. Of approximately 79,000 clones listed, 88% were seen once; the top ten hold roughly 16%. This clone has a single count. No antigen is known for it. The receptor's source is an adult in good health. The gene calls are TRBV6-6 and TRBJ2-7, with D perhaps matching TRBD1 (5 bases). The input for sequencing was peripheral blood, taken on day 0 of AZD1222 vaccination. The CDR3 loop reads CASSFSQNQGNEQYF. For the CDR3, the DNA is TGTGCCAGCAGTTTTAGCCAAAACCAGGGTAACGAGCAGTACTTC.